The sequence of this T cell receptor beta chain was determined in a study of cytomegalovirus exposure and HLA in healthy donors. Donors were ostensibly healthy at sampling, although undocumented immune exposures were probable. Worth noting for this clone: Its target is unknown.

Points from the study as a whole: A later analysis revealed that TCR association rates differed between HLA loci, peaking at DRB1 and bottoming out at HLA-C. Most observed TCR sequences were rare, whereas some public TCRs were detected in many donors.

The CDR3 covers 14 residues. Deletions cut 4 bases from V and 8 bases from J, with 17 bases between. Germline V gene sequence: CDR1 SGHVS, CDR2 FQNEAQ. Both 60 Vbeta primers and 13 Jbeta primers went into the PCR. TCRdb keeps only in-frame clones here, not all; method: immunoSEQ multiplex PCR. The table records around 190,000 clones, less than 90% of them present only once. This chain connects TRBV7-8 to TRBJ1-2; the D gene is possibly TRBD1 (5 bases). The receptor was isolated from a woman younger than 45 in good health and CMV-seronegative. The sequencing sample was made of PBMCs. The CDR3 region is CASSSVAGINGYTF. The CDR3 bases are TGTGCCAGCAGCTCCGTGGCAGGGATAAACGGCTACACCTTC. The variable domain in full, with the rest retrieved from reference TRBV7-8 and TRBJ1-2, is GAGVSQSPRYKVAKRGQDVALRCDPISGHVSLFWYQQALGQGPEFLTYFQNEAQLDKSGLPSDRFFAERPEGSVSTLKIQRTQQEDSAVYLCASSSVAGINGYTFGSGTRLTVV.